This T cell receptor beta chain was recorded in a study of cytomegalovirus exposure and HLA in healthy donors (dated by TCRdb to the late 2010s). Broadly, across the study: According to an earlier analysis of 587 of the donors, some 180 million T cells yielded some 110 million unique TCR beta sequences and approximately 300 Gb of sequence data. Roughly 290 gigabases of sequencing data and roughly 81 million unique TCR sequences made up an early release that covered nearly 650 HLA-typed donors. The genetic ancestry cluster associated with self-reported Caucasian donors included over 65% of the approximately 410 genotyped donors. The study aimed to test whether cataloging public T cell receptors could reveal signatures of past pathogen exposure. The study used immunosequencing to profile the T cell repertoires of several hundred subjects and linked those repertoires to cytomegalovirus serostatus. A separate validation cohort of some 130 different subjects was used in addition to the roughly 620-subject first cohort. High-throughput TCR immunosequencing, statistical association of individual TCRs with disease status, and machine learning were combined to predict cytomegalovirus infection status. To study patterns of TCR occurrence, a later analysis re-analyzed previously published TCR beta repertoires from just over 650 donors and added high-resolution HLA genotyping. Rather than using new phenotypic data, the later analysis identified candidate immune exposures from TCR beta sequences and from how often those sequences occurred across donors. An earlier analysis of around 540 of the donors applied high-throughput TCR beta sequencing to assess whether each TCR beta V gene segment acted as functional or pseudogenic. Donor age, sex, ethnicity and CMV serostatus were compiled alongside the repertoire data. A later genetic analysis used genome-wide SNP genotypes for about 60% of the roughly 670 donors, treating that subset as a discovery cohort. Every discovery cohort repertoire had been produced on one sequencing platform. HLA typing included class I and class II loci at four-digit resolution. Typing coverage differed by locus: A, B, C, DRB1 and DQB1 were typed in about 620-630 donors, DQA1 in about 560, DPA1 in 600 to 610, and DPB1 in just under 480. Four or five DR-DQ haplotypes were handled as single units for association and clustering, since linkage in the cohort was strong. Across some 400 genotyped donors of the cohort, an average of about 200,000 unique TCR beta nucleotide sequences per donor were sequenced, and around 19% of those sequences were non-productive. General conclusions and limits of the study: A later genetic analysis reported fewer N-insertions in productive TCRs among donors in an Asian-associated ancestry cluster than the roughly 620-donor mean. A group of highly shared sequence variants was considered likely to be a technical artifact of the sequencing pipeline. In a later analysis, the rate of TCR association differed among HLA loci, with DRB1 alleles having the most associated TCRs and HLA-C alleles having the fewest. Assigning TCR associations to individual alleles was difficult when HLA alleles, especially DR and DQ, strongly co-occurred. In both the original and validation cohorts, the classifier was reported to diagnose cytomegalovirus status with high specificity and sensitivity. While some public TCRs were present in many individuals, most TCR sequences turned up only very rarely across donors. The cohort was sequenced for TCR beta chains only, and without alpha or paired-chain data the features that could be detected were limited. Because the 87-base-pair reads could not distinguish some IMGT-functional V segments, including TRBV6-2 and TRBV6-3, those segments were excluded. In a later analysis, several top co-occurrence clusters were reported to appear linked to parvovirus B19, influenza, CMV and Epstein-Barr virus. Three of the identified cytomegalovirus-associated TCR beta chains were confirmed in vitro to be specific for cytomegalovirus antigens. According to a later analysis, most CMV-associated TCR beta chains appeared to be HLA-restricted, and the HLA associations seemed to be driven largely by CMV exposure. The study gave a list of more than 150 TCR beta chains associated with cytomegalovirus. About 17 rarely observed V segments, including chromosome 9 orphons, were excluded from the earlier analysis of 550 to 700 of the donors because counts were too low. Correlated functional status among segregating V segments might reflect linkage disequilibrium, but an unknown experimental factor could not be ruled out. The presence/absence analyses assumed that sequencing depth was roughly uniform across donors, and that assumption may not be true. CMV serostatus was the only immune exposure information available for the cohort. V-gene and J-gene trimming of TCR beta chains was associated with a missense DCLRE1C variant in a later genetic analysis, and the association was replicated in an independent cohort. In a later analysis, HLA-associated TCR beta chains showed more clonal expansion and lower generation probabilities than non-associated chains that were equally common. Specific HLA alleles were associated with 16,951 TCR beta sequences at a false discovery rate of 0.05 in a later analysis. A further reported finding was that TCR beta sequences accurately predicted the HLA-A and HLA-B alleles for most subjects in the first cohort. In an earlier analysis of some 640 of the donors, most TCR beta V segments were observed in productive rearrangements about 90% or about 30% of the time, broadly matching IMGT annotations. The authors suggested that the approach could potentially be generalized to other disease states and immunological phenotypes. Because HLA typing was unavailable for some donors at each locus, only the typed subset was used in association tests.

The cohort comprised around 690 healthy bone marrow donors. All cohort members were sampled while nominally healthy, although unrecorded immune exposures were likely present. The donor tested CMV seronegative, placing the donor among the 350 or so seronegative members of the cohort. Every donor gave a peripheral blood sample, and the peripheral blood mononuclear cells from that sample were used for TCR beta sequencing. The Qiagen DNeasy Blood Extraction Kit was used to extract genomic DNA from the blood cell samples. V loses 0 bases of germline sequence and J loses 6 bases, and the interval between the two ends is 20 bases. The germline V gene sets CDR1 to MGHRA and CDR2 to YSYEKL. The CDR3 goes from the cysteine to the phenylalanine over 17 residues. Kept here is only the CDR3 DNA, which spans 51 bases and is read in frame from base 1. Comment on this clone: The antigen it binds to is not known.

Libraries were built with the immunoSEQ multiplex PCR assay. For the multiplex PCR, a mixture combining 60 forward primers for TCR Vbeta segments and 13 reverse primers for TCR Jbeta segments was used. Amplification of the CDR3 region of rearranged TCR beta genes was performed with a multiplex PCR assay on genomic DNA. The Illumina HiSeq System was used to sequence the amplified TCR beta libraries as 87-base-pair reads. Concerning the study's data processing: In a later analysis, tens of millions of unique TCR beta chains were counted across the roughly 610 repertoires, and about 10 million of these chains were shared by at least two donors. A nearest-neighbor algorithm error-corrected the raw reads and collapsed the reads into unique sequences, merging closely related sequences to remove PCR and sequencing errors. V, D and J gene segments were assigned by aligning CDR3 sequences to IMGT reference sequences. For a sequence to be retained, a match of at least six nucleotides to both a V gene segment and a J gene segment was required. A rearrangement counted as productive if the CDR3 had no stop codons and remained in frame with V and J, and every other rearrangement counted as non-productive. Following IMGT convention, CDR3 was defined as the stretch from the second conserved V-encoded cysteine up to the conserved J-encoded phenylalanine. The earlier analysis of about 560 of the donors excluded any sequence lacking an unambiguous match to a single V gene segment. In an earlier analysis of several hundred of the donors, a V segment was called functional when productive rearrangements were above 56.7%, and segregating when the standard deviation between donors exceeded 5%. To diagnose cytomegalovirus status from the catalog of TCR beta chain sequences, a statistical classification framework was built. In a later analysis, V and J genes were assigned by comparing TCR nucleotide sequences against IMGT/GENE-DB human TR gene sequences. A later analysis assigned CDR3 sequences and most-parsimonious VDJ recombination scenarios with the TCRdist pipeline. A later analysis defined each TCR beta chain by its CDR3 amino acid sequence plus V-gene family, and excluded reads lacking a unique V-gene family. In a later analysis, nearly 600 highly shared, low-generation-probability nucleotide sequences were removed to address suspected cross-contamination and a sequencing artifact. In a later analysis, a clonal expansion index was calculated for each public chain from normalized within-repertoire ranks of inferred template counts. In a later analysis, generation probabilities were computed with a VDJ recombination model fitted to out-of-frame rearrangements, and the resulting probabilities were checked against IGoR. In a later analysis, hypergeometric tests were used to score TCR-TCR, TCR-HLA and TCR-CMV co-occurrence, with a repertoire-size bias correction applied to TCR pairs. A later analysis estimated false discovery rates by permuting HLA or CMV assignments 20 times. A later analysis grouped co-occurring TCRs with DBSCAN, adding TCRdist sequence similarity when clustering within HLA-allele-positive subsets. For co-occurrence clustering, repertoires with fewer than 30,000 or more than 120,000 public chains were excluded, along with 4 to 6 repertoires with anomalous nucleotide sharing. Here the immuneACCESS table is served through TCRdb, limited to in-frame sequences with V and J called. Missing clones are a known gap in these copies; in checked studies unresolved V genes cover under half, and the rest lacks a known reason. The DNA was the basis for D and trimming; V, J and clone size are from that table. The data table for this sample lists about 170,000 clones. The top ten constitute 1% to 1.5% of the sample.

The sequence was obtained from a woman between 55 and 75 years old in good health and CMV-seronegative. The sequencing input was PBMCs. In this chain, TRBV4-1 is recombined with TRBJ1-1; possibly the D gene is TRBD1, per 6 matching bases. The encoded CDR3 is CASSQDSGGRPPPEAFF. In nucleotides, the sequence is TGCGCCAGCAGCCAAGATTCGGGGGGCCGGCCACCACCTGAAGCTTTCTTT.